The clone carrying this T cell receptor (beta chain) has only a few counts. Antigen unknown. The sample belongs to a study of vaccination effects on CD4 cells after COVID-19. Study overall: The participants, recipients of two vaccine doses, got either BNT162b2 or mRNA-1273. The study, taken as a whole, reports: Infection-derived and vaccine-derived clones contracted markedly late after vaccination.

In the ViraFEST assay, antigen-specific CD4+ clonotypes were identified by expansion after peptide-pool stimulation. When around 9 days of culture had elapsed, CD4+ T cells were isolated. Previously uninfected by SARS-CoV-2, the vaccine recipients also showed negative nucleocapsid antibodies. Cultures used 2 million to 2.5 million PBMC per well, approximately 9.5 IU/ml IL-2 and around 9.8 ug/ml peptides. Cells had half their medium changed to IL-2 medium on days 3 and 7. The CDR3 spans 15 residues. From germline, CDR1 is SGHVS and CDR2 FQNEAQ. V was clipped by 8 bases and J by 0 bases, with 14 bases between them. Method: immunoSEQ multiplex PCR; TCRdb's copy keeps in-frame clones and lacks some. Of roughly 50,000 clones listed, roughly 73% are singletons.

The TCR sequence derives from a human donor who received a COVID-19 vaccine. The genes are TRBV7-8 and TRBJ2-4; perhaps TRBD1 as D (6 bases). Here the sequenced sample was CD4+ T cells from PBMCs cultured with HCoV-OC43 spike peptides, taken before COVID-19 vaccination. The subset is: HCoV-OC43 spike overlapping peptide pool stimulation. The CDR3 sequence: CASGDRRRAKNIQYF. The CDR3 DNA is TGTGCCAGCGGAGACAGGCGACGAGCCAAAAACATTCAGTACTTC.